Below, 9 T cell receptor beta chains from the same sample are listed, as sequenced in a study of OX40 agonist ivuxolimab in advanced cancers. Profiling relied on immunoSEQ multiplex PCR, and the TCRdb table lists in-frame clones only, not all of them. The sample records 65,000 or so clones, 88% being singletons. The source was CD4+ or CD8+ T cells sorted from blood, collected in a trial of the OX40 agonist ivuxolimab. The receptors originated from an adult with an advanced solid tumor such as melanoma, head and neck, liver or kidney cancer.

V gene TRBV7-8 combines with J gene TRBJ2-2; D uncertain. Germline V gives CDR1 SGHVS, CDR2 FQNEAQ. The ends were cut back, 3 bases at V and 7 bases at J, with 6 bases in the middle. This CDR3 region has 12 residues. The CDR3 nucleotides are TGTGCCAGCAGCTTTAATCTCGGGGAGCTGTTTTTT. Amino acids: CASSFNLGELFF.

The chain combines TRBV5-5 with TRBJ1-1, with D possibly matching TRBD1 (6 bases). Trimming took off 4 bases at V and 0 bases at J, with 13 bases between the two ends. From germline, CDR1 is SGHKS and CDR2 YYEKEE (reference sequence). The CDR3 is 15 amino acids. The CDR3 loop is CASSISGVVNTEAFF. CDR3 bases: TGTGCCAGCAGCATATCAGGGGTTGTGAACACTGAAGCTTTCTTT.

The chain has TRBV11-2 and TRBJ2-2; D remains ambiguous. The germline V gene has CDR1 SGHAT and CDR2 FQNNGV. Trimming pared 5 bases from V and 6 bases from J, leaving 16 bases between. The CDR3 runs to 15 residues. The CDR3 region is CASSLPGPGSGELFF. The CDR3 DNA reads as TGTGCCAGCAGCCTCCCCGGTCCTGGGTCCGGGGAGCTGTTTTTT.

The rearrangement links TRBV28 to TRBJ2-2; D is undetermined. V was shortened by 6 bases and J by 2 bases, with 4 bases between the two germline ends. The CDR3 spans 12 residues. Germline values: CDR1 MDHEN, CDR2 SYDVKM. The DNA of the CDR3 is TGTGCCAGCAGGACTAACACCGGGGAGCTGTTTTTT. Amino acid sequence: CASRTNTGELFF.

The chain couples TRBV27 to TRBJ1-4; TRBD1 is a possible D gene (5 bases). Germline loops: CDR1 MNHEY, CDR2 SMNVEV (reference sequence). CDR3 length: 14 residues. The V end lost 6 bases, the J end lost 5 bases, and 13 bases lay between the germline ends. CDR3 nucleotides: TGTGCCAGCAGCAGGGTAGGGGCAAATGAAAAACTGTTTTTT. This translates into CASSRVGANEKLFF.

The V call is TRBV19, the J call TRBJ2-7; tentatively, D is TRBD2 (6 bases). The CDR3 runs to 14 residues. V was clipped by 7 bases and J by 4 bases, with 17 bases between them. CDR1 and CDR2 (germline): LNHDA, SQIVND (reference sequence). This CDR3 is CASNQGGISYEQYF. The CDR3 DNA is TGTGCCAGTAATCAAGGAGGGATTTCTTACGAGCAGTACTTC.

The CDR3 nucleotides are TGTGCCAGCTGCGGGGAAAGCAATCAGCCCCAGCATTTT. Its translation: CASCGESNQPQHF. The gene calls are TRBV28 and TRBJ1-5; D gene unclear. The CDR3 consists of 13 residues. Germline V CDR1 and CDR2: MDHEN, SYDVKM. V was pared by 8 bases and J by 1 base, with 9 bases between.

The V and J genes are TRBV7-2 and TRBJ2-1; 12 bases map to TRBD1. This CDR3 spans 15 amino acids. The V gene's germline CDR1 is SGHTA and CDR2 FQGNSA. V gave up 4 bases and J gave up 9 bases; unmatched junction bases: 7. The chain's CDR3 is CASSSLGQGAREQFF. The CDR3 DNA sequence: TGTGCCAGCAGCTCACTGGGACAGGGGGCTCGTGAGCAGTTCTTC.

The chain carries TRBV19 and TRBJ2-2, with 11 bases identical to TRBD1. The CDR3 contains 16 residues. After removal of 9 bases from V and 3 bases from J, the junction contained 9 bases not matched to a gene. Germline V CDR1 and CDR2: LNHDA, SQIVND (reference sequence). CDR3 DNA: TGTGCCAGCTCCTACCGGGACAGGGGGGACACCGGGGAGCTGTTTTTT. This codes for CASSYRDRGDTGELFF.